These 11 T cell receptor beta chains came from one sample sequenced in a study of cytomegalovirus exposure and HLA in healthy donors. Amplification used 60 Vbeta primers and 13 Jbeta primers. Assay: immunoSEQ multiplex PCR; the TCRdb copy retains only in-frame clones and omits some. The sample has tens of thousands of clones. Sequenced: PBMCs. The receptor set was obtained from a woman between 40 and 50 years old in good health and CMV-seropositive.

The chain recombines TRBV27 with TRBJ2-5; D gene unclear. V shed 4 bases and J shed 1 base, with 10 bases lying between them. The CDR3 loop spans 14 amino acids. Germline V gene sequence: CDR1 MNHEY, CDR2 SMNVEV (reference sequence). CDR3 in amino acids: CASSSVARQETQYF. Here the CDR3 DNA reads TGTGCCAGCAGTTCAGTTGCCCGCCAAGAGACCCAGTACTTC.

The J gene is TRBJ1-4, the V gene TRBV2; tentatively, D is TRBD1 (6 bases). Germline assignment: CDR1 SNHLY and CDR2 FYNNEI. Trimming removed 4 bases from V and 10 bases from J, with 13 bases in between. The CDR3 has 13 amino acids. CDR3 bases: TGTGCCAGCAGTGTACAGGGAGGGGGAAAACTGTTTTTT. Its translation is CASSVQGGGKLFF.

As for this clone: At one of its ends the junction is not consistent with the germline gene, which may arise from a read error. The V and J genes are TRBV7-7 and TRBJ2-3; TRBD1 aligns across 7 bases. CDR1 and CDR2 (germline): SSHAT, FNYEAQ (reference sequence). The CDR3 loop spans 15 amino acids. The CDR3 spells CASSLGRGSTDTQYF. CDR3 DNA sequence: TGTGCTAGCAGCTTAGGCAGGGGGAGCACAGATACGCAGTATTTT.

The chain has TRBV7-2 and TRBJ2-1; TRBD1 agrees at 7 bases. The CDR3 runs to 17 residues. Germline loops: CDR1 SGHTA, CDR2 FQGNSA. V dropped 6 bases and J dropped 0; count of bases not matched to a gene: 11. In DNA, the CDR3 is TGTGCCAGCAGAAAGGACAGGTGGCCAAGCTCCTACAATGAGCAGTTCTTC. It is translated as CASRKDRWPSSYNEQFF.

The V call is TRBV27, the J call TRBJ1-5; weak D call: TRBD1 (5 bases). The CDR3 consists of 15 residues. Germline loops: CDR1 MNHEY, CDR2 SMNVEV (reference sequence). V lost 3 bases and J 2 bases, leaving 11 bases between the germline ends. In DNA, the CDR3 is TGTGCCAGCAGTTTTGGCAGGGCTGGCAATCAGCCCCAGCATTTT. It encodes CASSFGRAGNQPQHF.

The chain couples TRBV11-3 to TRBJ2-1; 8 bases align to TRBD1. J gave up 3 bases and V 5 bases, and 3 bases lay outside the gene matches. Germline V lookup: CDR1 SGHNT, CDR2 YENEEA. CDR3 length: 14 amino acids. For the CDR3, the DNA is TGTGCCAGCAGCGGACAGGGTTTCTACAATGAGCAGTTCTTC. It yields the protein CASSGQGFYNEQFF.

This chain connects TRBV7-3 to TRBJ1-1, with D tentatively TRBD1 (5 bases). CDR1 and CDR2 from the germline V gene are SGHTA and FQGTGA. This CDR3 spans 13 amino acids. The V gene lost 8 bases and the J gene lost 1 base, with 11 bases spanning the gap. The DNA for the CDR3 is TGTGCCAGCGGCGACAGATCGAACACTGAAGCTTTCTTT. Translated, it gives CASGDRSNTEAFF.

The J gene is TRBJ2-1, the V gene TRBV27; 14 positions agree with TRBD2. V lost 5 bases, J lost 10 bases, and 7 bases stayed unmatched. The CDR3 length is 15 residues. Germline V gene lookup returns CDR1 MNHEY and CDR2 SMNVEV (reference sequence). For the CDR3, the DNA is TGTGCCAGCAGTCTCGGGACTAGCGGGGGTGGGGAGCAGTTCTTC. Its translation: CASSLGTSGGGEQFF.

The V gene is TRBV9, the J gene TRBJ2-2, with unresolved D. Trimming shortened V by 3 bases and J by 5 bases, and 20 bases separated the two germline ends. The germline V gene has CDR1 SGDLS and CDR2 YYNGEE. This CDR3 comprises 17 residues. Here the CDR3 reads CASSALATVQPTGELFF. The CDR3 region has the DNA TGTGCCAGCAGCGCCCTCGCAACAGTACAACCGACCGGGGAGCTGTTTTTT. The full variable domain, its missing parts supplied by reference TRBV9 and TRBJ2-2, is DSGVTQTPKHLITATGQRVTLRCSPRSGDLSVYWYQQSLDQGLQFLIQYYNGEERAKGNILERFSAQQFPDLHSELNLSSLELGDSALYFCASSALATVQPTGELFFGEGSRLTVL.

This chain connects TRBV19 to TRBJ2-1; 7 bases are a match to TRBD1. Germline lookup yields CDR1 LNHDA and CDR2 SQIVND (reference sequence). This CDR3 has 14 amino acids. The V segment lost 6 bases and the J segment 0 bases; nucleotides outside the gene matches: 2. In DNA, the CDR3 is TGTGCCAGTAGCAGGGACAGCTCCTACAATGAGCAGTTCTTC. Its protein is CASSRDSSYNEQFF.

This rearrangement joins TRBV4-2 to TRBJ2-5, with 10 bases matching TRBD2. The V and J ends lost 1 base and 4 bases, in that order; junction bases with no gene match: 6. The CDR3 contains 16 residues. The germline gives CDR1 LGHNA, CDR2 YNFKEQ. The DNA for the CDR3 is TGTGCCAGCAGCCAAGCAGCGGGGGGGCTGGGAGAGACCCAGTACTTC. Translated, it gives CASSQAAGGLGETQYF.